Detailed here is one T cell receptor beta chain. There is no known antigen for this receptor. Base qualities are missing; no much larger clone stands one base away. The trial excluded patients who had a history of autoimmune disease or who were on systemic immunosuppression. Peripheral blood for TCR sequencing was collected from all dose cohorts at baseline, on cycle 4 day 1, and on cycle 7 day 1. The samples were taken from a phase I, first-in-human, multicenter, open-label dose-escalation trial of ivuxolimab. The trial enrolled adults with locally advanced or metastatic head and neck squamous cell, hepatocellular, melanoma or renal cell carcinoma. Before TCR sequencing, CD4+ and CD8+ T cells were separately sorted from peripheral blood. CDR1 and CDR2, per the germline V gene, are SNHLY and FYNNEI. The junction shows trimming of 0 bases on V and 1 base on J, plus 6 bases between the germline ends. The CDR3 spans 14 residues, from the cysteine through the phenylalanine. The DNA shown is the 42-base CDR3, in frame from base 1.

This specimen belongs to a study of OX40 agonist ivuxolimab in advanced cancers. In the study overall: The costimulatory receptor OX40 (CD134) was targeted by ivuxolimab, a fully human IgG2 agonistic monoclonal antibody. Intravenous ivuxolimab was administered to patients every 2 weeks at six dose levels: 0.01, 0.1, 0.3, 1.5, 3 and 10 mg/kg. Peripheral TCRbeta sequencing was intended to test whether TCR sequence diversity was altered and clonal T-cell expansion was caused by ivuxolimab. Partial responses occurred in three dose-escalation patients, of whom one had hepatocellular carcinoma and two had cutaneous melanoma. Of the 50 to 55 dose-escalation patients, hepatocellular carcinoma was present in about 19, melanoma in around 15, renal cell carcinoma in 9 and head and neck cancer in 9. The monotherapy dose-escalation portion (N of about 50 patients) of the phase I ivuxolimab trial is reported in the paper. Prior anti-PD-1, anti-PD-L1 or anti-CTLA-4 therapy was permitted, and checkpoint inhibitors had been received by roughly two fifths of dose-escalation patients. In the dose-escalation cohort, about four fifths of patients were male, and the mean age was 60 years with a range of roughly 20 to 85.

The full study reports these points: Clonal expansion of both CD4+ and CD8+ blood T cells was observed from baseline to week 6 at doses 0.1 to 3.0 mg/kg. In the 0.1-3.0 mg/kg groups, partial responders were among the patients with the lowest normalized peripheral clonal expansion, particularly in CD8+ T cells. Low levels of normalized T-cell clonal expansion were also seen in some nonresponding patients. After ivuxolimab, expanded clones were on average more numerous among CD8+ T cells than among CD4+ T cells. The antigen specificity of the peripheral T cells that underwent clonal expansion was not determined.

To sequence the TCRbeta CDR3 region, genomic DNA was isolated from the sorted cells. TCRbeta CDR3 regions were sequenced using the immunoSEQ Assay. TCRdb took this table from immuneACCESS and kept in-frame rearrangements with V and J called. Such tables lack part of the clones; where checked against another copy, unresolved V genes explain under half of the gap, and the rest is unexplained. The sample has under 85,000 clones on record, around 88% of them singletons. The top ten clones comprise 0.45% to 0.65% of the sample. The specimen was CD4+ or CD8+ T cells sorted from blood, collected in a trial of the OX40 agonist ivuxolimab. The TCR sequence derives from an adult with an advanced solid tumor such as melanoma, head and neck, liver or kidney cancer. This receptor chain uses TRBV2 and TRBJ1-1; a confident D gene designation cannot be given. The CDR3 here reads CASSEARRNTEAFF. At the DNA level, the sequence is TGTGCCAGCAGTGAAGCGCGCAGGAACACTGAAGCTTTCTTT.